These 9 T cell receptor beta chains share one sample of origin, sequenced in a study of blood T cells in healthy people across ages. A sample-barcoded 5' primer and a J-beta primer mix were used in a second PCR of roughly 7 to 11 cycles. TCRdb passed the 5' RACE reads through MiXCR, listing each CDR3 protein once. The sample holds about 900,000 distinct CDR3 sequences; about 48% are singletons and the top ten take 10% to 15%. Sequencing was carried out using blood. The receptors were sampled from a man aged 25-40 years in good health.

The rearrangement links TRBV3-1 to TRBJ2-1; weak D call: TRBD2 (7 bases). Germline V gene data show CDR1 as LGHDT and CDR2 as YNNKEL (reference sequence). Trimming cost V 2 bases and J 7 bases, with 18 bases left between them. The CDR3 contains 16 residues. The CDR3 DNA reads TGTGCCAGCAGCCAAATTGGGAGGGGGGGCTGGAATGAGCAGTTCTTC. Translation gives CASSQIGRGGWNEQFF.

The chain is built from TRBV7-2 and TRBJ2-5, with a possible D match to TRBD2 (6 bases). The CDR3 contains 16 residues. CDR1 SGHTA and CDR2 FQGNSA come from the germline V gene. Between the trimmed V and J ends, which lost 5 bases and 11 bases, there was a span of 27 bases. The CDR3 is CASSLMGSGGANEQYF. For the CDR3, the DNA is TGTGCCAGCAGCCTCATGGGTAGCGGAGGAGCCAATGAGCAGTACTTC.

The chain recombines TRBV3-1 with TRBJ2-2; D unresolved. The V gene's germline CDR1 is LGHDT and CDR2 YNNKEL (reference sequence). CDR3 length: 14 amino acids. V was shortened by 1 base and J by 3 bases, with 6 bases between the two germline ends. The CDR3 DNA reads as TGTGCCAGCAGCCAAGCGTGGTACACCGGGGAGCTGTTTTTT. Protein product: CASSQAWYTGELFF.

The chain couples TRBV12-3 or TRBV12-4 to TRBJ1-1; TRBD1 is a possible D gene (6 bases). Trimming shortened V by 5 bases and J by 0 bases, and 13 bases separated the two germline ends. CDR3 length equals 15 residues. Here the CDR3 reads CASSGQGFMNTEAFF. The CDR3 DNA is TGTGCCAGCAGTGGGCAGGGGTTCATGAACACTGAAGCTTTCTTT.

As for this clonotype: A read error may be the cause here, since a much bigger clone is one base away. CDR3 DNA sequence: TGCGCCAGCAGCCGCCGGACTAGCGGGGGGTCCGACCTTGTTGAGCAGTTCTTC. It yields the protein CASSRRTSGGSDLVEQFF. The J gene is TRBJ2-1, the V gene TRBV5-1; 14 bases line up with TRBD2. The V gene end was trimmed by 4 bases and the J gene end by 9 bases; junction bases not matched to a gene: 15. The CDR3 consists of 18 residues. Germline V gene sequence: CDR1 SGHRS, CDR2 YFSETQ.

This clonotype has just a few counts. The chain combines TRBV7-2 with TRBJ2-7; no clear D gene. V lost 5 bases and J 7 bases, leaving 15 bases between the germline ends. This CDR3 spans 13 amino acids. CDR1 SGHTA and CDR2 FQGNSA come from the germline V gene. The CDR3 loop reads CASSIGPVAEQYF. The DNA for the CDR3 is TGTGCCAGCAGCATAGGACCGGTTGCGGAGCAGTACTTC.

The chain links TRBV25-1 to TRBJ1-2; 8 bases align to TRBD1. The V gene end was trimmed by 4 bases and the J gene end by 4 bases; junction bases not matched to a gene: 2. The length of the CDR3 is 13 residues. Looked up from germline, CDR1 is MGHDK and CDR2 is SYGVNS. The DNA for the CDR3 is TGTGCCAGCAGTGCGGGACAGGCCTATGGCTACACCTTC. This translates into CASSAGQAYGYTF.

The V gene is TRBV7-8, the J gene TRBJ1-2; a possible D gene is TRBD1 (5 bases). There are 14 residues in the CDR3. Germline V gives CDR1 SGHVS, CDR2 FQNEAQ. V shed 2 bases and J shed 5 bases, with 12 bases lying between them. As DNA, the CDR3 is TGTGCCAGCAGCTTATTTTTCAGGGAGTATGGCTACACCTTC. It specifies CASSLFFREYGYTF.

The chain links TRBV5-1 to TRBJ2-7; D is unresolved. This CDR3 spans 11 amino acids. With 6 bases removed from V and 2 bases from J, the gap between germline ends came to 6 bases. The germline V gene encodes CDR1 SGHRS and CDR2 YFSETQ. DNA for the CDR3: TGCGCCAGCAAGTTGCCCTACGAGCAGTACTTC. Its protein product is CASKLPYEQYF.